The subject of this entry is one T cell receptor (beta chain). This specimen belongs to a study of PD-L1 blockade in urothelial cancer. Deletions cut 6 bases from V and 6 bases from J, with 12 bases between. Germline V CDR1 and CDR2: MNHNY, SVGAGI (reference sequence). CDR3 length equals 12 residues. Profiling relied on immunoSEQ multiplex PCR, and the TCRdb table lists in-frame clones only, not all of them. The table shows about 82,000 clones, with over 80% occurring only once. This TCR was sampled from a man aged 70-80 years with urothelial cancer. The sequencing here drew on PBMCs, taken around atezolizumab (anti-PD-L1) treatment. The chain couples TRBV6-6 to TRBJ2-7; D may be TRBD1 (5 bases). CDR3 bases: TGTGCCAGCAGAAATACAGGCGGCGAGCAGTACTTC. Its translation: CASRNTGGEQYF.